This section outlines one T cell receptor (beta chain) sequence together with its context. Its target is not known. A multiplex PCR was run with 60 Vbeta primers and 13 Jbeta primers. Libraries were prepared by immunoSEQ multiplex PCR; TCRdb keeps only in-frame clonotypes and omits some of them. The sample yields under 140,000 clones, about three quarters seen once. This specimen belongs to a study of cytomegalovirus exposure and HLA in healthy donors. Broader study findings: The authors later linked a missense DCLRE1C variant to TCR beta V- and J-gene trimming. A later analysis showed HLA-associated TCR beta chains outstripping equally common others in clonal expansion.

The receptor was isolated from an older woman in good health and CMV-seropositive. Specimen: PBMCs.

The CDR3 loop is CASRSTQGLGTEAFF. The DNA of the CDR3 is TGTGCCAGCAGGAGTACCCAGGGATTGGGCACTGAAGCTTTCTTT. The rearrangement joins TRBV6-1 to TRBJ1-1; D may be TRBD1 (5 bases). CDR3 size: 15 residues. From germline, CDR1 is MNHNS and CDR2 SASEGT. The germline V and J ends were trimmed by 6 bases and 4 bases, with 18 bases remaining between them.